Listed below are T cell receptor beta chains from one sample, sequenced in a study of shared clonotypes between healthy human individuals. Assay used: immunoSEQ multiplex PCR; TCRdb lists only in-frame clones, some missing. Found here are about 2.1 million clones, around 93% of them singletons; the top ten hold around 1.8%. Sequencing input: naive CD8+ T cells from PBMCs. Receptors originate from a man between 18 and 29 years old in good health. Some clones in this sample may be carry-over from other donors' samples. Each CDR3 is given with its conserved first and last residue. D genes are given only for firm matches. Some rows have no size entry. The others give once, few or many, or a class for an expanded clone.

abundance: .
v_gene: TRBV27
d_gene: .
j_gene: TRBJ2-5
CDR3aa: CASSPAPNRETQYF
CDR3nt: TGTGCCAGCAGTCCTGCCCCCAATCGGGAGACCCAGTACTTC

abundance: .
v_gene: TRBV7-9
d_gene: .
j_gene: TRBJ1-2
CDR3aa: CASRDTGSYGYTF
CDR3nt: TGTGCCAGCAGGGATACAGGGAGCTATGGCTACACCTTC

abundance: .
v_gene: TRBV6-5
d_gene: TRBD2
j_gene: TRBJ2-1
CDR3aa: CASSYSAGEAYNEQFF
CDR3nt: TGTGCCAGCAGTTACTCAGCGGGGGAGGCCTACAATGAGCAGTTCTTC

abundance: .
v_gene: TRBV29-1
d_gene: .
j_gene: TRBJ1-2
CDR3aa: CSVRADYGYTF
CDR3nt: TGCAGTGTAAGGGCGGACTATGGCTACACCTTC

abundance: .
v_gene: TRBV9
d_gene: .
j_gene: TRBJ1-1
CDR3aa: CASSSWDTTNAEAFF
CDR3nt: TGTGCCAGCAGCTCGTGGGACACCACAAACGCTGAAGCTTTCTTT

abundance: .
v_gene: TRBV7-9
d_gene: TRBD2
j_gene: TRBJ2-1
CDR3aa: CASSLSVPSGRGGEQFF
CDR3nt: TGTGCCAGCAGCTTAAGTGTTCCCAGCGGGAGGGGTGGTGAGCAGTTCTTC

abundance: .
v_gene: TRBV9
d_gene: .
j_gene: TRBJ2-2
CDR3aa: CASSLGTDALNTGELFF
CDR3nt: TGTGCCAGCAGCCTAGGGACGGACGCTTTGAACACCGGGGAGCTGTTTTTT

abundance: .
v_gene: TRBV28
d_gene: .
j_gene: TRBJ1-5
CDR3aa: CASSLKGEGEVPQHF
CDR3nt: TGTGCCAGCAGTTTAAAGGGCGAGGGGGAGGTGCCCCAGCATTTT

abundance: once
v_gene: TRBV4-1
d_gene: .
j_gene: TRBJ2-7
CDR3aa: CASSQSGLPFSYEQYF
CDR3nt: TGCGCCAGCAGCCAGTCGGGACTGCCTTTTTCCTACGAGCAGTACTTC

abundance: .
v_gene: TRBV10-3
d_gene: .
j_gene: TRBJ2-1
CDR3aa: CAISDRDFNNEQFF
CDR3nt: TGTGCCATCAGTGACCGGGACTTTAACAATGAGCAGTTCTTC

abundance: once
v_gene: TRBV4-1
d_gene: .
j_gene: TRBJ1-2
CDR3aa: CASSQANLGTANYGYTF
CDR3nt: TGCGCCAGCAGCCAAGCTAACTTGGGGACCGCTAACTATGGCTACACCTTC

abundance: .
v_gene: TRBV7-6
d_gene: .
j_gene: TRBJ2-2
CDR3aa: CASTTLGQENGELFF
CDR3nt: TGTGCCAGCACCACACTCGGGCAGGAAAACGGGGAGCTGTTTTTT

abundance: .
v_gene: TRBV28
d_gene: TRBD2
j_gene: TRBJ2-2
CDR3aa: CASSLLKGLAGGGTGELFF
CDR3nt: TGTGCCAGCAGTTTACTAAAGGGACTAGCGGGAGGAGGCACCGGGGAGCTGTTTTTT

abundance: .
v_gene: TRBV9
d_gene: TRBD2
j_gene: TRBJ2-7
CDR3aa: CASSVGLAGEYEQYF
CDR3nt: TGTGCCAGCAGCGTAGGGCTAGCGGGAGAATACGAGCAGTACTTC

abundance: .
v_gene: TRBV7-9
d_gene: TRBD1
j_gene: TRBJ1-1
CDR3aa: CASSLGGTGTVNTEAFF
CDR3nt: TGTGCCAGCAGCCTAGGGGGGACAGGGACGGTGAACACTGAAGCTTTCTTT

abundance: .
v_gene: TRBV6-5
d_gene: .
j_gene: TRBJ2-5
CDR3aa: CASSYSRTPKETQYF
CDR3nt: TGTGCCAGCAGTTACTCGCGGACACCGAAAGAGACCCAGTACTTC